What follows are 8 T cell receptor beta chains derived from one specimen sequenced in a study of blood T cell repertoires in COVID-19. TCRdb's table, derived via immunoSEQ multiplex PCR, lists solely in-frame clones and lacks some. The profile covers some 340,000 clones, with over 90% appearing a single time and about 4% taken by the ten largest. Material for sequencing was PBMCs or T cells enriched from blood (not recorded which). The source of these receptors is a woman aged 25-40 years who had been exposed to COVID-19.

This clone was found once. The chain employs TRBV27 and TRBJ1-1; the D is unclear. The CDR3 loop spans 13 amino acids. The ends were cut back, 3 bases at V and 9 bases at J, with 14 bases in the middle. In germline, CDR1 is MNHEY, CDR2 SMNVEV (reference sequence). DNA of the CDR3: TGTGCCAGCAGTTTTTCGGCAGGCTATAAAGCTTTCTTT. It encodes CASSFSAGYKAFF.

The count of this clone is one. The chain carries TRBV5-1 and TRBJ2-2, with 8 bases lining up with TRBD1. This CDR3 contains 16 residues. Losses at the gene ends were 0 bases for V and 6 bases for J; bases not matched to a gene: 7. The germline V gene encodes CDR1 SGHRS and CDR2 YFSETQ. The CDR3 sequence is CASSLAATGEAGELFF. For the CDR3, the DNA is TGCGCCAGCAGCTTGGCCGCGACAGGGGAGGCCGGGGAGCTGTTTTTT.

The V gene is TRBV30, the J gene TRBJ1-1, with a tentative D call TRBD1 (5 bases). CDR3 length: 12 amino acids. CDR1 is GTSNPN and CDR2 is SVGIG in the germline V gene (reference sequence). V gave up 1 base and J gave up 10 bases, with 13 bases separating them. Written as DNA, the CDR3 is TGTGCCTGGAGTGGGCCAGGGCTCGGAGCTTTCTTT. Residues: CAWSGPGLGAFF.

The CDR3 region has the DNA TGTGCCAGCAGCTTAGGGGGGACAGGTGGCTCCTATAATTCACCCCTCCACTTT. Protein: CASSLGGTGGSYNSPLHF. The chain has TRBV7-8 and TRBJ1-6, with TRBD1 matching 8 bases. The CDR3 length is 18 residues. CDR1 SGHVS and CDR2 FQNEAQ come from the germline V gene. V shed 1 base and J 0 bases; nucleotides not matched to a gene: 5.

The CDR3: CASSQNGGGRSDTQYF. In DNA, the CDR3 is TGTGCCAGCAGCCAGAATGGCGGCGGGAGGTCAGATACGCAGTATTTT. V gene TRBV5-5 combines with J gene TRBJ2-3; 8 bases align to TRBD2. The CDR3 loop spans 16 amino acids. V trimming: 4 bases; J trimming: 4 bases; junction bases outside the gene matches: 11. The V gene's germline CDR1 is SGHKS and CDR2 YYEKEE (reference sequence). The complete variable domain, with remaining parts taken from reference TRBV5-5 and TRBJ2-3, reads DAGVTQSPTHLIKTRGQQVTLRCSPISGHKSVSWYQQVLGQGPQFIFQYYEKEERGRGNFPDRFSARQFPNYSSELNVNALLLGDSALYLCASSQNGGGRSDTQYFGPGTRLTVL.

The CDR3 sequence is CASSFQLQGGGNTIYF. As DNA, the CDR3 is TGTGCCAGCAGCTTTCAACTGCAGGGGGGAGGAAACACCATATATTTT. This sequence joins TRBV7-9 and TRBJ1-3; 7 bases are a match to TRBD1. This CDR3 comprises 16 residues. J was trimmed by 4 bases and V by 3 bases; bases with no gene match: 9. Per germline, CDR1 SEHNR and CDR2 FQNEAQ (reference sequence). Using reference TRBV7-9 and TRBJ1-3 for the parts outside the CDR3, the full variable domain is DTGVSQNPRHKITKRGQNVTFRCDPISEHNRLYWYRQTLGQGPEFLTYFQNEAQLEKSRLLSDRFSAERPKGSFSTLEIQRTEQGDSAMYLCASSFQLQGGGNTIYFGEGSWLTVV.

This clone was detected only once. The rearrangement links TRBV4-1 to TRBJ1-6, with a possible D match to TRBD1 (5 bases). V lost 1 base and J 7 bases, leaving 14 bases between the germline ends. The CDR3 loop spans 16 amino acids. Germline CDR1 MGHRA, CDR2 YSYEKL. The DNA of the CDR3 is TGCGCCAGCAGCCAAGGGGGGGGAAATCGGAATTCACCCCTCCACTTT. This translates into CASSQGGGNRNSPLHF.

This chain joins TRBV7-6 and TRBJ2-1; TRBD2 matches 10 bases. CDR3 length: 17 residues. Germline V CDR1 and CDR2: SGHVS, FNYEAQ. Unmatched junction bases numbered 8, after V lost 1 base and J lost 5 bases. The CDR3 is CASSLVSPSGGNNEQFF. The CDR3 DNA sequence: TGTGCCAGCAGCTTAGTCTCGCCTAGCGGGGGCAACAATGAGCAGTTCTTC.